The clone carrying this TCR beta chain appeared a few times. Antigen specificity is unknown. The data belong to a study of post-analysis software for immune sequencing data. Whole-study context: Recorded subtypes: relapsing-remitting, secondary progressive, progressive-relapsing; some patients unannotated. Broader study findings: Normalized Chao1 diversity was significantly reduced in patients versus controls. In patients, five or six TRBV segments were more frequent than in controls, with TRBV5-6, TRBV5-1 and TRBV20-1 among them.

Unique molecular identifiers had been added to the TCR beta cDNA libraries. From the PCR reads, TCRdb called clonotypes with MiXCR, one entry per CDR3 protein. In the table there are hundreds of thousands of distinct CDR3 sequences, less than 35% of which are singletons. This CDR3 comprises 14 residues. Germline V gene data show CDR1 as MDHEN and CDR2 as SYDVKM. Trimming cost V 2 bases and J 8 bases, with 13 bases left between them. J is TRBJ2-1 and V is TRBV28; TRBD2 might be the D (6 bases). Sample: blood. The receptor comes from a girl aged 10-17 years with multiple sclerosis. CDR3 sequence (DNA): TGTGCCAGCAGTTTAGCGGGACTCGACGATGAGCAGTTCTTC. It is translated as CASSLAGLDDEQFF.